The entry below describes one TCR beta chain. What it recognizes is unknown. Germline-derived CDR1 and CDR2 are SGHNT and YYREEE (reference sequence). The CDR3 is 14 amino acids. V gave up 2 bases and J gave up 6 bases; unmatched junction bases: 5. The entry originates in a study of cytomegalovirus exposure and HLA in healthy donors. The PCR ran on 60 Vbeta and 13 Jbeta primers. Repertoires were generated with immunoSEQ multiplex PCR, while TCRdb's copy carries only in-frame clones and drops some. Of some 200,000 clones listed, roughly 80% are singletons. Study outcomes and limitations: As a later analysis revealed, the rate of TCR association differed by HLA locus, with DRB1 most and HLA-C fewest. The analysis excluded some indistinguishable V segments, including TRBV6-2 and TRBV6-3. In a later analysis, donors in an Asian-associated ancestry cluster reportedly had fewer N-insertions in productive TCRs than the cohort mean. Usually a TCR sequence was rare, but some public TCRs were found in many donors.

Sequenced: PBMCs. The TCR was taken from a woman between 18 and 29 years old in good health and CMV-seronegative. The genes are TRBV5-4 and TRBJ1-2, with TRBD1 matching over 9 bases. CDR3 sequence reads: CASSFWTGADGYTF. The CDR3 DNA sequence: TGTGCCAGCAGCTTTTGGACAGGGGCAGATGGCTACACCTTC.